This TCR beta chain was obtained from a study of Ad26.COV2.S vaccination and SARS-CoV-2 variants. Study results and caveats: There was reportedly substantial breadth in spike-specific CD8+ and CD4+ T cell responses after vaccination. Spike-specific TCR breadth ran higher among vaccine recipients than placebo recipients. Across vaccine and placebo recipients, the breadth of non-spike TCRs was similar.

Treatment: some 19 received Ad26.COV2.S at low or high dose, single or two shots; five or six received placebo; per-sample allocation not given. After the first vaccine or placebo injection, samples were drawn on day 63. In regard to this clone: Its specificity is not known.

Libraries were prepared by immunoSEQ multiplex PCR; TCRdb keeps only in-frame clonotypes and omits some of them. The profile covers about 350,000 clones, with roughly nine tenths appearing a single time and 6.4% taken by the ten largest. CDR3 size: 14 residues. Trimming stripped 1 base from V and 6 bases from J, with 12 bases between. CDR1 LGHDT and CDR2 YNNKEL come from the germline V gene (reference sequence). Here the sequenced sample was peripheral blood, taken in a trial of Ad26.COV2.S vaccine versus placebo. The TCR originated in a person aged 18-60 years who received the Ad26.COV2.S COVID-19 vaccine or a placebo. The chain recombines TRBV3-1 (or the pseudogene TRBV3-2) with TRBJ1-2, with D perhaps TRBD1 (6 bases). The CDR3 spells CASSQVQGRDGYTF. The CDR3 DNA reads TGTGCCAGCAGCCAAGTACAGGGAAGAGATGGCTACACCTTC.